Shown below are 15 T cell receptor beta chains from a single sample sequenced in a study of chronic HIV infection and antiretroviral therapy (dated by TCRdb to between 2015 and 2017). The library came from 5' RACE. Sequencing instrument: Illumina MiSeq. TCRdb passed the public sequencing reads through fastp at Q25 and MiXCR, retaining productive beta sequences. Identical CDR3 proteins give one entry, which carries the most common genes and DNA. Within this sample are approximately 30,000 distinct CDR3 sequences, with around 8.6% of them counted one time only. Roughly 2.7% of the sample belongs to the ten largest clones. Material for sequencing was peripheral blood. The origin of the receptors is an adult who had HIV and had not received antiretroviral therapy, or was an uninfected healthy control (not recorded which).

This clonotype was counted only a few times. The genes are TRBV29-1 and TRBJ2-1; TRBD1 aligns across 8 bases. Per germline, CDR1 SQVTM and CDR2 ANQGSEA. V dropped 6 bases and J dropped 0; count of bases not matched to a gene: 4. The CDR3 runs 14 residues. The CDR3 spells CSVATGDSYNEQFF. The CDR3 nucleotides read TGCAGCGTCGCGACAGGGGACTCCTACAATGAGCAGTTCTTC.

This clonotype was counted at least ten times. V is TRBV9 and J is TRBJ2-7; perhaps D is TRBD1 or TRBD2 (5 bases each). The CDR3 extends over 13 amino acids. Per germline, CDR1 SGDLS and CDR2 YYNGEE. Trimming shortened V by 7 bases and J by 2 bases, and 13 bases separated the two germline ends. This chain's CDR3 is CASGPGTPYEQYF. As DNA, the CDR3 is TGTGCCAGCGGGCCCGGGACGCCCTACGAGCAGTACTTC.

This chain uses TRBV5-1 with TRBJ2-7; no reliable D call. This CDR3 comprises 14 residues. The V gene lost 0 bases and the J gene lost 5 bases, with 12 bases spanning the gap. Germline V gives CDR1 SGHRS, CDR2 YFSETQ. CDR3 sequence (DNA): TGCGCCAGCAGCTTGGACTTAGCCATCGACGAGCAGTACTTC. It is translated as CASSLDLAIDEQYF.

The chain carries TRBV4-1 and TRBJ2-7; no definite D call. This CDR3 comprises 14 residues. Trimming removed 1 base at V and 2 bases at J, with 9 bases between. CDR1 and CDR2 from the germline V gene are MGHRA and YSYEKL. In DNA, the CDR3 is TGCGCCAGCAGCCAAGTGGACGGACCCTACGAGCAGTACTTC. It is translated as CASSQVDGPYEQYF.

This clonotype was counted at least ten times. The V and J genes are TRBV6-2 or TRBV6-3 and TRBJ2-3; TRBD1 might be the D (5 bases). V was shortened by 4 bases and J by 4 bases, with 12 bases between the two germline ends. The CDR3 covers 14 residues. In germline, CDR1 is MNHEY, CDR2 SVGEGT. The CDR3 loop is CASSFRVGADTQYF. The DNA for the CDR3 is TGTGCCAGCAGTTTCAGGGTGGGCGCAGATACGCAGTATTTT.

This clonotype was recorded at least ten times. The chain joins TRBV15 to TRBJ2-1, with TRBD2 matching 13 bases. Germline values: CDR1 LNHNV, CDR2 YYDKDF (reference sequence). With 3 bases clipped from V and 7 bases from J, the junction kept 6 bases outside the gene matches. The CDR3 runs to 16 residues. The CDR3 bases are TGTGCCACCAGCAGCCGACTAGCGGGAGGCACAAATGAGCAGTTCTTC. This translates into CATSSRLAGGTNEQFF.

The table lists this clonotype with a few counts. The CDR3 loop reads CSALSSGNTYEQYF. The CDR3, as DNA: TGCAGTGCCCTATCTAGCGGGAACACCTACGAGCAGTACTTC. The rearrangement links TRBV20-1 to TRBJ2-7, with 9 bases aligning to TRBD2. Unmatched junction bases numbered 8, after V lost 6 bases and J lost 2 bases. The CDR3 has 14 amino acids. Germline CDR1 and CDR2: DFQATT and SNEGSKA (reference sequence).

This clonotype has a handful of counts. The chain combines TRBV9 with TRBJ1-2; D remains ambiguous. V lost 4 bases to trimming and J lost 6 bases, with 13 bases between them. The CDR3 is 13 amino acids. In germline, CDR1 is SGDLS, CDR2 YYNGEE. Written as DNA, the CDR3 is TGTGCCAGCAGCTCTGGCCAGCGGGATGGCTACACCTTC. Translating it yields CASSSGQRDGYTF.

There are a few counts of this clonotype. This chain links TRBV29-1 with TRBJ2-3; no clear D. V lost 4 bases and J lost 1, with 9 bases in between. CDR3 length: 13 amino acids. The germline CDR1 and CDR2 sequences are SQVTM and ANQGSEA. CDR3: CSVVGSGTDTQYF. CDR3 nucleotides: TGCAGCGTTGTCGGCAGCGGCACAGATACGCAGTATTTT.

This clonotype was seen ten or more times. The chain's CDR3 is CASSFPGTTEAFF. The CDR3 nucleotides read TGTGCCAGCAGCTTTCCAGGTACCACTGAAGCTTTCTTT. The chain employs TRBV7-9 and TRBJ1-1; D remains unclear. The CDR3 extends over 13 amino acids. The germline V and J ends were trimmed by 3 bases and 4 bases, with 9 bases remaining between them. Germline V gene lookup returns CDR1 SEHNR and CDR2 FQNEAQ (reference sequence).

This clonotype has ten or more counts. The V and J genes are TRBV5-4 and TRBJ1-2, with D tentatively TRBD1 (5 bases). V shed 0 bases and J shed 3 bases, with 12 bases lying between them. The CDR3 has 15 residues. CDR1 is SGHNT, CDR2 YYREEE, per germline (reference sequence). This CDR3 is CASSLETRADYGYTF. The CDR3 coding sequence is TGTGCCAGCAGCTTGGAGACCAGGGCCGACTATGGCTACACCTTC.

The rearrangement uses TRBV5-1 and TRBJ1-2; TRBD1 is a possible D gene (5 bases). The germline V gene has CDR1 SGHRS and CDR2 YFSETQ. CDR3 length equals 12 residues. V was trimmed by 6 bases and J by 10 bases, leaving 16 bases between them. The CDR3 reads CASIGGTSDYTF. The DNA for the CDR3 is TGCGCCAGCATTGGGGGGACCTCTGACTACACCTTC.

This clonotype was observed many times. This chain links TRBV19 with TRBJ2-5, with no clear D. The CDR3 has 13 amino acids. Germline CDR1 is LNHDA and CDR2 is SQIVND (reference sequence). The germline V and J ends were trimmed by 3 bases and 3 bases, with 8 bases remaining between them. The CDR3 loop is CASSIPAEETQYF. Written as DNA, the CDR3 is TGTGCCAGTAGTATCCCGGCAGAAGAGACCCAGTACTTC.

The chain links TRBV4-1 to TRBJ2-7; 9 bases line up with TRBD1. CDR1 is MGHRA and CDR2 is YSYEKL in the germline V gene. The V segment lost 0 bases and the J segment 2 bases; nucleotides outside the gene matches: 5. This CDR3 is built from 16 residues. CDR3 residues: CASSQDGGTGTYEQYF. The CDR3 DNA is TGCGCCAGCAGCCAAGACGGCGGGACAGGGACCTACGAGCAGTACTTC.

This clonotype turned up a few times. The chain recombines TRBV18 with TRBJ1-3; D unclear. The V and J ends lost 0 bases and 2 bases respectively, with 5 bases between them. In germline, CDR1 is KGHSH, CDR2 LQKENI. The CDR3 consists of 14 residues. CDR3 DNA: TGTGCCAGCTCACCACCCGGGACTGGAAACACCATATATTTT. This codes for CASSPPGTGNTIYF.